Presented here are 17 T cell receptor beta chains from one specimen sequenced in a study of T cells after yellow fever vaccination. TCRdb re-called the 5' RACE reads with MiXCR, one entry per CDR3 protein. This table holds around 67,000 distinct CDR3 sequences, approximately 6.9% found once. The material was CD8+ T cells sorted from PBMCs, obtained less than 6 days after the first yellow fever vaccination. The receptors here all came from a man aged 18 to 35 who received the YFV17D yellow fever vaccine.

The sample holds many counts of this clonotype. The chain uses TRBV19 and TRBJ2-1; 12 bases are shared with TRBD2. Unmatched junction bases numbered 9, after V lost 6 bases and J lost 0 bases. Germline V lookup: CDR1 LNHDA, CDR2 SQIVND (reference sequence). CDR3 size: 18 residues. CDR3 nucleotides: TGTGCCAGTAGCCCGACTAGCGGGGGCCAAAGCTCCTACAATGAGCAGTTCTTC. Translated: CASSPTSGGQSSYNEQFF.

This clonotype was seen at least ten times. The chain links TRBV29-1 to TRBJ2-1; perhaps TRBD2 as D (7 bases). The CDR3 has 14 amino acids. Germline CDR1 and CDR2: SQVTM and ANQGSEA. Trimming removed 7 bases at V and 0 bases at J, with 13 bases between. The CDR3 loop is CSGGGQSSYNEQFF. The CDR3 bases are TGCAGCGGCGGGGGACAAAGCTCCTACAATGAGCAGTTCTTC.

Worth noting for this clonotype: Given a much more abundant clone one base away, this may be a read error. This sequence joins TRBV12-5 and TRBJ2-5; 10 nucleotides line up with TRBD1. The CDR3 covers 16 residues. CDR1 is LGHNT, CDR2 FRNRAP, per germline. With 5 bases clipped from V and 3 bases from J, the junction kept 9 bases outside the gene matches. The CDR3 protein is CASGMDRTGGKETQYF. CDR3 sequence (DNA): TGTGCTAGTGGTATGGACCGGACAGGGGGAAAAGAGACCCAGTACTTC. Filled out from reference TRBV12-5 and TRBJ2-5, the complete variable domain reads DARVTQTPRHKVTEMGQEVTMRCQPILGHNTVFWYRQTMMQGLELLAYFRNRAPLDDSGMPKDRFSAEMPDATLATLKIQPSEPRDSAVYFCASGMDRTGGKETQYFGPGTRLLVL.

The chain uses TRBV4-3 and TRBJ2-2; 8 positions agree with TRBD2. Germline CDR1 and CDR2: LGHNA and YSLEER. The CDR3 is 17 residues long. With V trimmed by 3 bases and J by 2 bases, 8 bases remained unmatched. The CDR3 region is CASSQGPGLGNTGELFF. The CDR3 DNA is TGCGCCAGCAGCCAGGGCCCGGGACTAGGTAACACCGGGGAGCTGTTTTTT.

This clonotype was detected many times. V gene TRBV4-1 combines with J gene TRBJ1-4; 7 bases agree with TRBD1. Trimming removed 3 bases from V and 3 bases from J; junction bases left unmatched: 7. Germline CDR1 is MGHRA and CDR2 is YSYEKL. The CDR3 is made up of 16 amino acids. The DNA of the CDR3 is TGCGCCAGCAGCCAGCTACCAGGGGGGTCTAATGAAAAACTGTTTTTT. Encoded protein: CASSQLPGGSNEKLFF.

This clonotype was seen only a few times. The chain has TRBV7-6 and TRBJ2-5; 8 nucleotides line up with TRBD2. Per the germline V gene, CDR1 is SGHVS and CDR2 is FNYEAQ. This CDR3 comprises 16 residues. J gave up 5 bases and V 0 bases, and 8 bases lay outside the gene matches. The CDR3 DNA is TGTGCCAGCAGCTTAGCATTAGCGGGGACCTCTGAGACCCAGTACTTC. Translating gives CASSLALAGTSETQYF.

This clonotype occurred many times. The rearrangement joins TRBV29-1 to TRBJ2-1; TRBD2 aligns across 13 bases. V lost 1 base to trimming and J lost 7 bases; unmatched junction nucleotides: 4. The CDR3 length is 15 residues. The germline V gene has CDR1 SQVTM and CDR2 ANQGSEA. CDR3 sequence: CSVEATSGGANEQFF. Written as DNA, the CDR3 is TGCAGCGTTGAAGCAACTAGCGGGGGGGCGAATGAGCAGTTCTTC.

V is TRBV5-1 and J is TRBJ1-2, with D unresolved. There are 15 residues in the CDR3. The germline gives CDR1 SGHRS, CDR2 YFSETQ. With 4 bases removed from V and 6 bases from J, the gap between germline ends came to 19 bases. In DNA form, the CDR3 reads TGCGCCAGCAGCGCAAGAGCTACATCGTGGGATGGCTACACCTTC. Translated: CASSARATSWDGYTF.

This clonotype was observed many times. V usage is TRBV12-3 or TRBV12-4 and J usage is TRBJ2-3; D remains ambiguous. Trimming shortened V by 3 bases and J by 3 bases, and 7 bases separated the two germline ends. The CDR3 covers 13 residues. Written as DNA, the CDR3 is TGTGCCAGCAGTTTGGGGTGGACAGATACGCAGTATTTT. It specifies CASSLGWTDTQYF.

V and J are TRBV27 and TRBJ2-5; no firm D call. CDR1 is MNHEY, CDR2 SMNVEV, per germline (reference sequence). The CDR3 runs 16 residues. V lost 6 bases, J lost 0 bases, and 17 bases lay in between. The CDR3 bases are TGTGCCAGCAGCCCCATTCCCCTACTGTACCAAGAGACCCAGTACTTC. Encoded protein: CASSPIPLLYQETQYF.

The V call is TRBV11-2, the J call TRBJ2-2; TRBD1 might be the D (7 bases). The CDR3 length is 17 residues. Trimming left V 5 bases short and J 6 bases short, with 22 bases between. Germline values: CDR1 SGHAT, CDR2 FQNNGV. The CDR3, as DNA: TGTGCCAGCAGCCGGGACTGGGCCAGGGGGTCTCCCGGGGAGCTGTTTTTT. Encoded protein: CASSRDWARGSPGELFF.

Many counts were recorded for this clonotype. This chain connects TRBV6-1 to TRBJ2-2, with TRBD1 identical over 12 bases. Per germline, CDR1 MNHNS and CDR2 SASEGT. The CDR3 extends over 15 amino acids. V trimming: 6 bases; J trimming: 9 bases; junction bases outside the gene matches: 8. The CDR3 bases are TGTGCCAGCAGGGACGGGACAGGGGGCTACCGGGAGCTGTTTTTT. Translated: CASRDGTGGYRELFF.

This sequence joins TRBV4-1 and TRBJ1-6, with D possibly matching TRBD1 (6 bases). This CDR3 is built from 13 residues. The germline V gene has CDR1 MGHRA and CDR2 YSYEKL. V was shortened by 3 bases and J by 9 bases, with 9 bases between the two germline ends. This chain's CDR3 is CASSHPGVSPLHF. Written as DNA, the CDR3 is TGCGCCAGCAGCCACCCAGGGGTTTCACCCCTCCACTTT.

The chain employs TRBV20-1 and TRBJ2-5, with 11 nucleotides matching TRBD2. The CDR3 length is 17 residues. Looked up from germline, CDR1 is DFQATT and CDR2 is SNEGSKA (reference sequence). V gave up 5 bases and J gave up 3 bases; unmatched junction bases: 14. The DNA of the CDR3 is TGCAGTGCTGAAGCACCCCGACCTAGCGGGGGGAAAGAGACCCAGTACTTC. It translates to CSAEAPRPSGGKETQYF.

The rearrangement uses TRBV5-4 and TRBJ1-2; TRBD1 might be the D (5 bases). V was shortened by 4 bases and J by 6 bases, with 16 bases between the two germline ends. The length of the CDR3 is 14 residues. Germline assignment: CDR1 SGHNT and CDR2 YYREEE (reference sequence). Here the CDR3 DNA reads TGTGCCAGCAGCAGGGGATCAGGGTCGGATGGCTACACCTTC. It is translated as CASSRGSGSDGYTF.

The rearrangement joins TRBV27 to TRBJ2-4; the D is unclear. Deletions cut 2 bases from V and 6 bases from J, with 17 bases between. This CDR3 comprises 16 residues. The germline CDR1 and CDR2 sequences are MNHEY and SMNVEV (reference sequence). The CDR3 spells CASSLLLSTGSNIQYF. CDR3 DNA sequence: TGTGCCAGCAGTTTACTTCTCAGCACCGGCTCAAACATTCAGTACTTC.

This clonotype was seen a few times. The chain employs TRBV2 and TRBJ2-5, with TRBD1 as a possible D gene (6 bases). This CDR3 is 13 amino acids long. With 6 bases removed from V and 1 base from J, the gap between germline ends came to 9 bases. CDR1 is SNHLY, CDR2 FYNNEI, per germline. CDR3 residues: CASRDSSQETQYF. In DNA, the CDR3 is TGTGCCAGCAGGGACAGTTCCCAAGAGACCCAGTACTTC. The complete variable domain, with remaining parts taken from reference TRBV2 and TRBJ2-5, reads EPEVTQTPSHQVTQMGQEVILRCVPISNHLYFYWYRQILGQKVEFLVSFYNNEISEKSEIFDDQFSVERPDGSNFTLKIRSTKLEDSAMYFCASRDSSQETQYFGPGTRLLVL.